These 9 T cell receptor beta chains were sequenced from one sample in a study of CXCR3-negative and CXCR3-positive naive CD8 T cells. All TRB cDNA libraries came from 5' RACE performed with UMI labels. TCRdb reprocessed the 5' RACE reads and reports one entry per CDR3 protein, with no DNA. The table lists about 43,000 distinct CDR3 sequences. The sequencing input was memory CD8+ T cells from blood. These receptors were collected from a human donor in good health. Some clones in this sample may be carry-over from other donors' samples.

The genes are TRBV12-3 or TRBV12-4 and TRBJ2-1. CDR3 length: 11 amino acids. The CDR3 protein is CASSRYNEQFF.

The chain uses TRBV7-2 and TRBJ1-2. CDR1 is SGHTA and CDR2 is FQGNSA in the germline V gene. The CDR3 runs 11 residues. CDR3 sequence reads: CASSLESGYTF.

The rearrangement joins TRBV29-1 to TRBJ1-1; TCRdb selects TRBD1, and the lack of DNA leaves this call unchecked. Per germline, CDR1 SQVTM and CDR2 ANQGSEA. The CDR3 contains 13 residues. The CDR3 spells CSVEQGDGTEAFF.

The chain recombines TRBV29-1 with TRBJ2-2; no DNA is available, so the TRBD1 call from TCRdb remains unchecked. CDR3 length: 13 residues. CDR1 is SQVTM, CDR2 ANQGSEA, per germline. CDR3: CSVQQGATGELFF.

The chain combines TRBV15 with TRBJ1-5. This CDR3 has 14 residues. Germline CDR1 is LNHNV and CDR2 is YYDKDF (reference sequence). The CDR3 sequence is CATSQTILDQPQHF. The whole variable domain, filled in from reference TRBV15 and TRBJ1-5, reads DAMVIQNPRYQVTQFGKPVTLSCSQTLNHNVMYWYQQKSSQAPKLLFHYYDKDFNNEADTPDNFQSRRPNTSFCFLDIRSPGLGDTAMYLCATSQTILDQPQHFGDGTRLSIL.

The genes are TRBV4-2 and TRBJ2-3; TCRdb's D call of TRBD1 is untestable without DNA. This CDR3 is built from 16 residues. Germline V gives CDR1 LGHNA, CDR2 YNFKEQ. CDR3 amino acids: CASSQTPGGSTDTQYF.

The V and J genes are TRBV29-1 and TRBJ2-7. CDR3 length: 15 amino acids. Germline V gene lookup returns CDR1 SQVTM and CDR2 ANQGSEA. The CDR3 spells CSVEDQRDSSYEQYF.

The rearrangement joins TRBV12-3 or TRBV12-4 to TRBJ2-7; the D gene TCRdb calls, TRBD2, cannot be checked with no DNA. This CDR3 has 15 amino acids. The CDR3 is CASTPPGLADYEQYF.

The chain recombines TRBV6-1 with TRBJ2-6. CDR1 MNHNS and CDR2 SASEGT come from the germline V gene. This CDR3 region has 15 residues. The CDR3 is CASSADSTGANVLTF.